The 5 T cell receptor beta chains listed next were all sequenced from one sample in a study of blood T cell repertoires in COVID-19. The repertoire was sequenced with immunoSEQ multiplex PCR; TCRdb's copy has only in-frame clones and lacks some. The sample yields about 220,000 clones, around 89% seen once. The specimen was PBMCs or T cells enriched from blood (not recorded which). Receptors originate from a young woman in a cohort exposed to, infected with or recovered from COVID-19 (not recorded which).

The CDR3 region has the DNA TGTGCCAGCAGCCAAGAATTCGGGGGAGGCTCCTACAATGAGCAGTTCTTC. Its protein is CASSQEFGGGSYNEQFF. V and J are TRBV14 and TRBJ2-1; possibly TRBD2 for D (6 bases). This CDR3 region has 17 residues. Trimming left V 0 bases short and J 0 bases short, with 12 bases between. Germline lookup yields CDR1 SGHDN and CDR2 FVKESK.

The rearrangement links TRBV7-2 to TRBJ1-5; D gene uncertain. CDR3 length: 12 residues. Germline values: CDR1 SGHTA, CDR2 FQGNSA. Trimming took off 5 bases at V and 4 bases at J, with 6 bases between the two ends. This CDR3 reads CASSPVNQPQHF. The CDR3 DNA reads TGTGCCAGCAGCCCTGTGAATCAGCCCCAGCATTTT.

The chain carries TRBV24-1 and TRBJ2-2, with TRBD1 identical over 11 bases. Germline V lookup: CDR1 KGHDR, CDR2 SFDVKD. After removal of 4 bases from V and 6 bases from J, the junction contained 9 bases not matched to a gene. The CDR3 covers 17 residues. CDR3 nucleotide sequence: TGTGCCACCAGTGACCATCATGGACAGGGGGCGTCCGGGGAGCTGTTTTTT. This sequence encodes CATSDHHGQGASGELFF.

The J gene is TRBJ2-1, the V gene TRBV11-2, with D possibly being TRBD1 (6 bases). V was clipped by 4 bases and J by 2 bases, with 9 bases between them. Germline V gene sequence: CDR1 SGHAT, CDR2 FQNNGV. The CDR3 runs 14 residues. The CDR3 DNA follows: TGTGCCAGCAGCTGGGGGCGGACCTACAATGAGCAGTTCTTC. The encoded protein is CASSWGRTYNEQFF.

The chain uses TRBV7-9 and TRBJ1-1; D gene ambiguous. The CDR3 has 15 amino acids. V lost 5 bases, J lost 7 bases, and 20 bases lay in between. Germline V gene lookup returns CDR1 SEHNR and CDR2 FQNEAQ (reference sequence). The CDR3 loop reads CASSQPFDGQNEAFF. The CDR3, as DNA: TGTGCCAGCAGCCAGCCTTTTGATGGGCAAAATGAAGCTTTCTTT.